Listed below are T cell receptor beta chains from one sample, sequenced in a study of read filtering for tumor transcriptome and immune sequencing. TCRdb re-derived calls from the reads in MiXCR, one entry per CDR3 protein. The table has about 23,000 distinct CDR3 sequences, roughly 15% seen once. Sequenced: a population of CD138-negative cells sorted from bone marrow. The receptors were sampled from a donor at least 40 years old with multiple myeloma. Each CDR3 is given with its conserved first and last residue. The order of the fields is V gene, J gene, clone size, CDR3 length, D gene, CDR3 DNA, CDR3 protein. D genes are given only for firm matches. Only part of the rows carry a size: once, few, many, or a class if the clone is expanded.

>TRBV11-2|TRBJ2-1|few|19|-
TGTGCCAGCAGCTTAGGGGGGGCAGGGAAGGCGGCGCCCTACAATGAGCAGTTCTTC
CASSLGGAGKAAPYNEQFF
>TRBV7-2|TRBJ2-2|-|15|-
TGTGCCAGCAGCTTAGTCAGGGTAGTGGCCGGGGAGCTGTTTTTT
CASSLVRVVAGELFF
>TRBV3-1|TRBJ2-1|many|14|-
TGTGCCAGCAGCCAAGATATAGGACCGGGTGAGCAGTTCTTC
CASSQDIGPGEQFF
>TRBV29-1|TRBJ2-1|-|15|-
TGCAGCGTTGAATTTGGGCGAAGCTCCTACAATGAGCAGTTTTTC
CSVEFGRSSYNEQFF
>TRBV7-9|TRBJ2-1|-|13|-
TGTGCCAGCAGCTTAGGCTCGAGGGACGAGCAGTTCTTC
CASSLGSRDEQFF
>TRBV3-1|TRBJ2-2|many|15|-
TGTGCCAGCAGCCAAGACGCCAGGAACACCGGGGAGCTGTTTTTT
CASSQDARNTGELFF
>TRBV7-2|TRBJ2-7|many|15|TRBD2
TGTGCCAGCAACCCTGGGCTAGCGGGAGGGCTCGAGCAGTACTTC
CASNPGLAGGLEQYF
>TRBV2|TRBJ1-5|-|14|-
TGTGCCAGCAGCGAGGTCAGGGGTGAACAGCCCCAGCATTTT
CASSEVRGEQPQHF
>TRBV6-4|TRBJ2-2|many|14|-
TGTGCCAGCAGTGTGATGGGCAACACCGGGGAGCTGTTTTTT
CASSVMGNTGELFF
>TRBV20-1|TRBJ1-6|few|16|-
TGCAGTGCTGCGAAGGGACTTAGCTCCTATAATTCACCCCTCCACTTT
CSAAKGLSSYNSPLHF
>TRBV6-5|TRBJ2-3|many|14|-
TGTGCCAGCAGTAAAGCGGGTTACGCAGATACGCAGTATTTT
CASSKAGYADTQYF
>TRBV10-3|TRBJ2-7|many|14|-
TGTGCCATCAGCCTCAGCGGAAGGGAATACGAGCAGTACTTC
CAISLSGREYEQYF
>TRBV5-1|TRBJ2-4|many|17|TRBD2
TGCGCCAGCAGCTTGGACGCGGGAGGGCCTCTCAAAAACATTCAGTACTTC
CASSLDAGGPLKNIQYF
>TRBV28|TRBJ2-5|many|15|TRBD2
TGTGCCAGCAGTTTGCGGGGGGCGGGGCAAGAGACCCAGTACTTC
CASSLRGAGQETQYF
>TRBV7-9|TRBJ2-1|few|15|-
TGTGCCAGCAGCTTCGGCGGGGTCCCCTACAATGAGCAGTTCTTC
CASSFGGVPYNEQFF
>TRBV12-3/TRBV12-4|TRBJ2-2|few|16|TRBD1
TGTGCCAGCAGTAGTCTCAGGGGGCGCAGCACCGGGGAGCTGTTTTTT
CASSSLRGRSTGELFF
>TRBV29-1|TRBJ2-3|many|14|TRBD1
TGCAGCTCTCTGAGGGGGACAGGGTCAGATACGCAGTATTTT
CSSLRGTGSDTQYF
>TRBV12-3/TRBV12-4|TRBJ1-5|-|16|TRBD1
TGTGCCAGCAGTCCAAGACAGGGGTCGGGCAATCAGCCCCTGCATTTT
CASSPRQGSGNQPLHF
>TRBV15|TRBJ1-5|many|14|-
TGTGCCACCAGCAGAGAAAGCCCTAATCAGCCCCAGCATTTT
CATSRESPNQPQHF
>TRBV12-3/TRBV12-4|TRBJ2-3|many|13|-
TGTGCCAGCATGTGGGCAGGCACAGATACGCAGTATTTT
CASMWAGTDTQYF
>TRBV5-1|TRBJ2-7|many|13|-
TGCGCCAGCAGCTCGGACGGACTGGACGAGCAGTACTTC
CASSSDGLDEQYF
>TRBV1|TRBJ2-3|few|17|-
TGCACCAGCAGCTGCGACCGGGAGGTCGACGAGACAGATACGCAGTATTTT
CTSSCDREVDETDTQYF
>TRBV28|TRBJ2-1|-|16|-
TGTGCCAGCAGTTTAAGGCTAGCCCGGGCGGGCGATGAGCAGTTCTTC
CASSLRLARAGDEQFF
>TRBV7-9|TRBJ2-7|many|14|-
TGTGCCAGCAGCCCCCCGGGCCCGAGGGAGGAGCAGTACTTC
CASSPPGPREEQYF
>TRBV29-1|TRBJ2-6|many|16|-
TGCAGCGTTGGAAGACCCCTGGAAACTGGGGCCAACGTCCTGACTTTC
CSVGRPLETGANVLTF
>TRBV12-3/TRBV12-4|TRBJ1-2|many|13|-
TGTGCCAGCAGCAACACCGCTAACTATGGCTACACCTTC
CASSNTANYGYTF
>TRBV2|TRBJ1-1|many|12|-
TGTGCCAGCAGGACAAAAGCCTCTGAAGCTTTCTTT
CASRTKASEAFF
>TRBV7-2|TRBJ2-6|many|15|-
TGTGCCAGCAGGGCCAGGGCTTCTGGGGCCAACGTCCTGACTTTC
CASRARASGANVLTF
>TRBV6-5|TRBJ1-1|few|13|-
TGTGCCAGCACCAGCGGTATCAAACGTGAAGCTTTCTTT
CASTSGIKREAFF
>TRBV6-5|TRBJ1-5|many|14|-
TGTGCCAGCAGTTATAGGAGACGTGAGGGGCCCCAGCATTTT
CASSYRRREGPQHF
>TRBV20-1|TRBJ2-7|many|13|-
TGCAGTGCTCATCTAGCGACCTCCTACGAGCAGTACTTC
CSAHLATSYEQYF
>TRBV28|TRBJ1-1|many|16|TRBD1
TGTGCCAGCAGTTTTCCAGAGAGGGGGCGCCGGACTGAAGCTTTCTTT
CASSFPERGRRTEAFF
>TRBV4-1|TRBJ2-4|few|16|-
TGCGCCAGCAGCCAAGAGACGGCCCTAACCAAAAACATTCAGTACTTC
CASSQETALTKNIQYF
>TRBV13|TRBJ1-1|many|16|TRBD1
TGTGCCAGCAGCTCGCGGGGGACAGGTAAGAACACTGAAGCTTTCTTT
CASSSRGTGKNTEAFF
>TRBV6-1|TRBJ2-1|many|15|TRBD1
TGTGCCAGCAGTGGAGGGCAGGGGGCGTTCAATGAGCAGTTCTTC
CASSGGQGAFNEQFF
>TRBV7-9|TRBJ2-1|many|15|-
TGTGCCACCGCCTCCGGGAGATCAACCTACAATGAGCAGTTCTTC
CATASGRSTYNEQFF
>TRBV20-1|TRBJ1-2|many|15|TRBD1
TGCAGTGCTAGGGAAATCGGACAGGGGGGCTCTGGCTACACCTTC
CSAREIGQGGSGYTF
>TRBV5-1|TRBJ1-1|many|14|-
TGCGCCAGCAGCCCGGGACACCCGAACACTGAAGCTTTCTTT
CASSPGHPNTEAFF
>TRBV3-1|TRBJ2-2|few|15|TRBD1
TGTGCCAGCAGCCGCCGGGACAGGGACACCGGGGAGCTGTTTTTT
CASSRRDRDTGELFF
>TRBV29-1|TRBJ1-1|many|13|-
TGCAGCGTTTTGGCCCCCCTTACCACTGAAGCTTTCTTT
CSVLAPLTTEAFF
>TRBV4-1|TRBJ2-4|few|12|-
TGCGCCAGCAGTTCCCAGGAAAACATTCAGTACTTC
CASSSQENIQYF
>TRBV28|TRBJ1-3|many|12|-
TGTGCCAGCATGGGGAGAGGAAACACCATATATTTT
CASMGRGNTIYF
>TRBV29-1|TRBJ2-5|many|14|TRBD2
TGCAGCGTTTCTGGTAGCGGGAGCGGGGAGACCCAGTACTTC
CSVSGSGSGETQYF
>TRBV29-1|TRBJ1-4|-|12|-
TGCAGCGTTAGGAATTCCGGAGGGGAACCGTTTTTT
CSVRNSGGEPFF
>TRBV14|TRBJ2-2|many|17|TRBD2
TGTGCCAGCAGCCCGCCGGGACTAGCAGCGGGCACCGGGGAGCTGTTTTTT
CASSPPGLAAGTGELFF
>TRBV3-1|TRBJ2-7|many|13|-
TGTGCCAGCAGCCAAAGTCAGCGGGACGAGCAGTACTTC
CASSQSQRDEQYF
>TRBV5-1|TRBJ2-1|many|13|-
TGCGCCAGCAGCTCCGGGGGCTACAATGAGCAGTTCTTC
CASSSGGYNEQFF
>TRBV3-1|TRBJ2-1|many|15|-
TGTGCCAGCAGCCAAGGGACGGGATCCTACAATGAGCAGTTCTTC
CASSQGTGSYNEQFF
>TRBV4-1|TRBJ2-2|many|17|TRBD2
TGCGCCAGCAGCCAAACCCCTAGCGGGAGTGGTACCGGGGAGCTGTTTTTT
CASSQTPSGSGTGELFF
>TRBV27|TRBJ2-2|many|15|TRBD1
TGTGCCAGCAGTGCGCATAGGGGGCCCACCGGGGAGCTGTTTTTT
CASSAHRGPTGELFF
>TRBV6-5|TRBJ2-3|-|15|TRBD2
TGTGCCAGCAGTTTTAGCGGGAGGGCCGTAGATACGCAGTATTTT
CASSFSGRAVDTQYF